This TCR beta chain was profiled in a study of T cells expressing NK-cell markers (TCRdb year 2020). Background for the entire study: In sorted CD3+CD56+NKG2C+, CD3+CD56+NKG2C- and CD3+CD56-NKG2C+ T-cell subsets from 7 to 9 donors, TCR beta-chain repertoires were profiled. The eight sequenced donors were randomly selected healthy volunteers, three men and five women. Libraries were sequenced as 2 x 150 bp reads on Illumina HiSeq 2000/2500, MiSeq or NextSeq. Among the eight sequenced donors, seven were HCMV-seropositive and one was HCMV-seronegative. General findings and caveats noted by the study authors: Whether the expanded NKG2C-expressing T cell clones were specific for HCMV antigens remained unclear. For about 6 donors, the dominant CD3+CD56+NKG2C+ clonotypes were among the top 10 CD8+ clonotypes and accounted for roughly 1.0-8% of CD8+ T cells. Those dominant clonotypes were again the most abundant among CD3+CD56-NKG2C+ cells in several donors, at roughly 28.3-65%.

The run used an Illumina HiSeq 2000. The TCR beta cDNA libraries were made using 5'RACE template switching, a step that added both a universal primer site and unique molecular identifiers. Priming for cDNA synthesis came from the TCR beta constant segment, and two successive PCR amplification steps followed. Per the original workflow: MIGEC handled demultiplexing of the reads and grouping by UMI, while MiTCR was used to assemble and quantify clonotypes. To exclude erroneous sequences, only TCR cDNA sequences supported by at least two reads were retained. The tcR package was used for downstream repertoire analysis, and clonotypes were matched across fractions by CDR3 nucleotide sequence plus V segment. VDJmatch was used to annotate antigen specificity against VDJdb, with one amino acid substitution in CDR3 permitted. One entry per CDR3 protein sequence results from the TCRdb reprocessing of the reads, with DNA left out. The V and J calls, along with clone size, are taken from TCRdb and not from the paper's own processing. The table kept for this sample lists about 380,000 distinct CDR3 sequences. The ten largest make up around 5.3% of the sample.

Regarding this clonotype: Its antigen is not yet known.

Based on the germline V gene, the CDR1 and CDR2 sequences are KGHDR and SFDVKD. The CDR3, cysteine through phenylalanine, is 14 amino acids long. The DNA sequence is not available. HCMV serostatus was determined by detecting HCMV-specific IgG in serum with a commercial ELISA kit. Ficoll density gradient centrifugation was used to isolate peripheral blood mononuclear cells from blood. The sequence links TRBV24-1 to TRBJ2-1; TCRdb selects TRBD1, and the lack of DNA leaves this call unchecked. Sequencing input: blood T cells: a sorted CD56 or NKG2C T cell subset, CD4+ or CD8+ T cells, or bulk PBMC T cells (not recorded which). This clonotype was sampled from a man aged 18 to 69 in good health. The CDR3 is CATAGGPSYNEQFF.